The clone carrying this TCR beta chain was seen more than once but under ten times. Its antigen is not identified. CDR3 length: 15 amino acids. Trimming took off 4 bases at V and 3 bases at J, with 13 bases between the two ends. Per the germline V gene, CDR1 is SEHNR and CDR2 is FQNEAQ (reference sequence). Expressed TCRB transcripts got sequenced, as all isolated RNA was reverse transcribed. This table comes from immunoSEQ multiplex PCR, and its TCRdb copy is limited to in-frame clones, with some not included. The sample carries under 250,000 clones, over 12% recorded once. These data are taken from a study of beta chain features in type 1 diabetes. The authors sorted CD4+ naive, central memory, regulatory and stem cell-like memory cells via CD45RO/CCR7/CD25/CD127/CD95/CD27. Regarding the study as a whole: Sampled from patients, naive, central memory and Treg TCRB repertoires appeared more similar than those sampled from healthy donors. In patients and controls equally, PCR might favor templates that are shorter. All four CD4+ subsets from Type 1 diabetes patients carried moderately but significantly shorter TCRB CDR3s.

The V and J genes are TRBV7-9 and TRBJ1-3; the D is unclear. This sequence originates from a woman in her thirties or forties in good health. Specimen: naive CD4+ T cells from blood. The CDR3 DNA is TGTGCCAGCAGCTACTTCCGTGGAGGTGGAAACACCATATATTTT. Protein sequence: CASSYFRGGGNTIYF.